Described below is a single TCR beta chain sequence and its context. In its sample, this clone was seen a few times. This receptor's antigen is unknown. No base quality information exists; no much larger clone differs at one position. TCRbeta CDR3 regions were amplified from genomic DNA by means of the immunoSEQ Assay, a bias-controlled multiplex PCR. For the original study's pipeline: Nucleated cell counts per sample were estimated from amplification of reference gene primers within the assay. To quantify the absolute abundance of each unique TCRbeta CDR3 rearrangement, sequence reads were collapsed and filtered. For each sample, productive Simpson clonality was calculated as the square root of Simpson's diversity index over productive rearrangements. TCRdb retrieved this table from immuneACCESS and kept in-frame rearrangements only. Not all clones are present; in checked studies, unresolved V genes account for under half, and no reason is known for the remainder. V, J and clone size were drawn from that table, and D and trimming were deduced from the DNA. This sample holds under 55,000 clones; over 75% were observed only once. The ten top clones hold over 12% of the sample.

This entry is derived from a study of blood T cell repertoires in COVID-19 (dated by TCRdb to 2019 to 2021). The study in broad terms: Collaborator samples came from the United States, Italy and Spain and covered acute and convalescent phases of COVID-19. The prospective study material was composed of cDNA or gDNA derived from T cells, B-cell-depleted T cells, or PBMCs. Deeply sampled blood TCRbeta repertoires from subjects exposed to, actively infected with, or recovered from COVID-19 were included in the dataset. Where HLA class I and class II types were available, the types were taken from metadata supplied by the sample provider, not from assay-based typing. Sample metadata almost always included a de-identified subject ID, COVID-19 status, age in years and sex. Samples were obtained from the ongoing ImmuneRACE study (first 160 participants) and from 1,254 subjects provided by 6 global collaborators. A freely available public database, intended as a resource for researchers studying the immune response to SARS-CoV-2, is where the repertoires were released. Points the paper makes about the study in general: The quantity of clinical and demographic metadata differed by source and by participant and was supplied without curation.

Collaborating institutions collected whole blood in K2EDTA tubes following their own protocols. For TCRbeta analysis, collaborator samples were shipped as frozen whole blood, as isolated PBMCs, or as DNA extracted from either sample type. The material sequenced was peripheral blood. The source is a human donor in a cohort sampled during active COVID-19.

The DNA is as follows: TGTGCCAGCAGCTTCTCCCGGCGACAGGGGACAGCTCAGCCCCAGCATTTT. It encodes CASSFSRRQGTAQPQHF. Recombination linked TRBV5-5 to TRBJ1-5, and 8 junctional nucleotides match TRBD1. CDR1 and CDR2, looked up from the germline V gene (reference sequence), are SGHKS and YYEKEE. The CDR3, cysteine through phenylalanine, is 17 amino acids long. CDR3 DNA only is kept here, 51 bases in frame from base 1. Unmatched junction bases come to 13, with V trimmed by 2 bases and J by 6 bases.